These 10 T cell receptor beta chains came from one sample sequenced in a study of OX40 agonist ivuxolimab in advanced cancers. Some clones are missing from TCRdb's copy, which holds only in-frame ones; the method was immunoSEQ multiplex PCR. The repertoire has about 70,000 clones, roughly four fifths of them found once; the top ten carry 6.7%. The sample here was CD4+ or CD8+ T cells sorted from blood, taken in a trial of the OX40 agonist ivuxolimab. These receptor sequences come from an adult with an advanced solid tumor such as melanoma, head and neck, liver or kidney cancer.

V is TRBV14 and J is TRBJ1-5; D is unresolved. Germline CDR1 is SGHDN and CDR2 is FVKESK. This CDR3 comprises 13 residues. Trimming cost V 0 bases and J 9 bases, with 9 bases left between them. CDR3 DNA: TGTGCCAGCAGCCAAGATCTGCGGGGGCCCCAGCATTTT. Translating gives CASSQDLRGPQHF.

This clone was observed a few times. V usage is TRBV2 and J usage is TRBJ2-1, with D unresolved. Looked up from germline, CDR1 is SNHLY and CDR2 is FYNNEI. V was cut by 4 bases and J by 8 bases, with 6 bases left in between. The CDR3 is 11 residues long. CDR3 loop: CASSVYDEQFF. The CDR3 coding sequence is TGTGCCAGCAGTGTCTATGATGAGCAGTTCTTC.

The chain recombines TRBV5-6 with TRBJ2-3; D perhaps matches TRBD1 (5 bases). Deletions cut 2 bases from V and 3 bases from J, with 16 bases between. CDR3 size: 16 residues. Germline V gene data show CDR1 as SGHDT and CDR2 as YYEEEE. The chain's CDR3 is CASSFPGRVGTDTQYF. CDR3 in DNA: TGTGCCAGCAGCTTCCCTGGCAGGGTGGGTACAGATACGCAGTATTTT.

The V call is TRBV5-5, the J call TRBJ2-7; tentatively, D is TRBD1 (6 bases). The germline V and J ends were trimmed by 0 bases and 4 bases, with 8 bases remaining between them. The CDR3 has 13 amino acids. Germline-derived CDR1 and CDR2 are SGHKS and YYEKEE (reference sequence). The CDR3 loop reads CASSLGQVYEQYF. In DNA form, the CDR3 reads TGTGCCAGCAGCTTGGGACAGGTTTACGAGCAGTACTTC.

The chain carries TRBV4-2 and TRBJ2-1; 10 nucleotides line up with TRBD2. The V gene end was trimmed by 0 bases and the J gene end by 8 bases; junction bases not matched to a gene: 4. This CDR3 has 15 residues. Looked up from germline, CDR1 is LGHNA and CDR2 is YNFKEQ. This CDR3 is CASSQDLAGEYEQFF. DNA of the CDR3: TGTGCCAGCAGCCAAGACCTAGCGGGAGAGTATGAGCAGTTCTTC.

The chain has TRBV5-1 and TRBJ2-1, with 14 nucleotides matching TRBD2. CDR3 length: 16 amino acids. After removal of 1 base from V and 7 bases from J, the junction contained 4 bases not matched to a gene. Germline V CDR1 and CDR2: SGHRS, YFSETQ. CDR3 amino acids: CASSLLTSGRGNEQFF. DNA for the CDR3: TGCGCCAGCAGCTTGTTGACTAGCGGGAGGGGGAATGAGCAGTTCTTC.

The chain employs TRBV19 and TRBJ1-1; 7 bases map to TRBD1. The junction had 10 bases not matched to a gene; V was cut back by 6 bases and J by 3 bases. The CDR3 loop spans 15 amino acids. Germline V gene lookup returns CDR1 LNHDA and CDR2 SQIVND (reference sequence). CDR3 residues: CASSPMDRLYTEAFF. CDR3 DNA sequence: TGTGCCAGTAGCCCGATGGACAGGCTGTACACTGAAGCTTTCTTT.

The rearrangement uses TRBV6-6 and TRBJ1-5; D gene uncertain. The V gene lost 5 bases and the J gene lost 3 bases, with 8 bases spanning the gap. Germline V lookup: CDR1 MNHNY, CDR2 SVGAGI (reference sequence). There are 13 residues in the CDR3. The DNA for the CDR3 is TGTGCCAGCAGTCGCCGACCCAATCAGCCCCAGCATTTT. It yields the protein CASSRRPNQPQHF.

The V gene is TRBV6-5, the J gene TRBJ1-2, with 9 nucleotides matching TRBD1. Germline V CDR1 and CDR2: MNHEY, SVGAGI. V was clipped by 2 bases and J by 8 bases; unmatched bases: 9. The CDR3 consists of 15 residues. The CDR3 DNA follows: TGTGCCAGCAGTTACCTTAGGACAGGGGAACGGGGCTACACCTTC. The encoded protein is CASSYLRTGERGYTF.

This clone came up once. V is TRBV2 and J is TRBJ2-1; TRBD2 might be the D (6 bases). The ends were cut back, 1 base at V and 9 bases at J, with 10 bases in the middle. The CDR3 covers 13 residues. Germline lookup yields CDR1 SNHLY and CDR2 FYNNEI. The CDR3 reads CASSEGGVGEQFF. The CDR3 DNA reads TGTGCCAGCAGTGAAGGCGGGGTTGGTGAGCAGTTCTTC. The whole variable domain, remainder taken from reference TRBV2 and TRBJ2-1, is EPEVTQTPSHQVTQMGQEVILRCVPISNHLYFYWYRQILGQKVEFLVSFYNNEISEKSEIFDDQFSVERPDGSNFTLKIRSTKLEDSAMYFCASSEGGVGEQFFGPGTRLTVL.